The entry below describes one TCR beta chain. Antigen: not known. The data were obtained in a study of chemoradiotherapy in HPV16-positive cancers. Findings and caveats of the study: HPV-responsive T-cell expansion during chemoradiotherapy was linked to improved recurrence-free survival in HPV16-positive patients. During treatment, candidate HPV-specific clones and E7-related motifs expanded in tumor.

Samples were taken several times over chemoradiotherapy. Sequencing used immunoSEQ multiplex PCR; TCRdb keeps in-frame clones, though not all of them. The sample holds about 3,000 clones, roughly 84% seen once. Looked up from germline, CDR1 is MNHNY and CDR2 is SVGAGI (reference sequence). The CDR3 contains 15 residues. V was clipped by 6 bases and J by 7 bases, with 19 bases between them. The sequencing here drew on tumor tissue, taken from a patient who underwent chemoradiotherapy. J is TRBJ1-5 and V is TRBV6-6; possible D gene TRBD1, 5 bases. The receptor's source is a human donor with HPV-associated anogenital cancer. The CDR3 region has the DNA TGTGCCAGCAGCCCCGGGGAGGGGTTAGTCCAGCCCCAGCATTTT. Encoded protein: CASSPGEGLVQPQHF.